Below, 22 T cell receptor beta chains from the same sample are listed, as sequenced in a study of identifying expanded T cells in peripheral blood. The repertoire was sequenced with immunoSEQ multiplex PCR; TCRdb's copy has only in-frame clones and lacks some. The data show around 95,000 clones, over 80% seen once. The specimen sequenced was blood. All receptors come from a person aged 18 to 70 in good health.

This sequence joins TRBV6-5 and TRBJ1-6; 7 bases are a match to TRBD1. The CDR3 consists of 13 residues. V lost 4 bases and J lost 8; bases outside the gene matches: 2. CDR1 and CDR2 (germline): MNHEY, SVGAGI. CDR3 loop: CASSSQGDSPLHF. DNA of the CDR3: TGTGCCAGCAGTTCGCAGGGGGATTCACCCCTCCACTTT.

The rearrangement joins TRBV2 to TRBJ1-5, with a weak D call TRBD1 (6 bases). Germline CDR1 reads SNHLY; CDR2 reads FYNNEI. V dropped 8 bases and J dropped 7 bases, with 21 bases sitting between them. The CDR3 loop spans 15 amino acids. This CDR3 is CASAGVGGLGQPQHF. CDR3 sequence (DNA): TGTGCCAGCGCCGGGGTTGGGGGCCTGGGACAGCCCCAGCATTTT.

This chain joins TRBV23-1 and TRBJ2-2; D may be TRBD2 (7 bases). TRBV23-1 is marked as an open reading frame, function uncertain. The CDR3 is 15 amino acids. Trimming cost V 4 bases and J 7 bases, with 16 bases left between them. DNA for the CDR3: TGCGCCAGCAGTCGGGGGGGCGCCCGTGGCGGGGAGCTGTTTTTT. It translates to CASSRGGARGGELFF.

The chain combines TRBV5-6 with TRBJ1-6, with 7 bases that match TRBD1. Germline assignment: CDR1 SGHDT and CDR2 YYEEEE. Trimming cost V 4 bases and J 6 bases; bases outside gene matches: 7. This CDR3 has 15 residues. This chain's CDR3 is CASSRSGTVNSPLHF. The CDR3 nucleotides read TGTGCCAGCAGCAGATCCGGGACAGTTAATTCACCCCTCCACTTT.

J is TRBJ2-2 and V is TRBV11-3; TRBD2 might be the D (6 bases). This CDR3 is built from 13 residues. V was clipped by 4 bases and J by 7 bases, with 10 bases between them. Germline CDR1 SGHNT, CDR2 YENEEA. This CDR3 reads CASSWGLLGELFF. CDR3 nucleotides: TGTGCCAGCAGCTGGGGACTGCTCGGGGAGCTGTTTTTT.

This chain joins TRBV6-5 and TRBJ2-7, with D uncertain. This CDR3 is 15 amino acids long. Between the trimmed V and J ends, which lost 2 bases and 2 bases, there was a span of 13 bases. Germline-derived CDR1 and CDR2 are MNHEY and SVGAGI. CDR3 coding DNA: TGTGCCAGCAGTTACGATCCGGGTCGAACCTACGAGCAGTACTTC. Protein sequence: CASSYDPGRTYEQYF.

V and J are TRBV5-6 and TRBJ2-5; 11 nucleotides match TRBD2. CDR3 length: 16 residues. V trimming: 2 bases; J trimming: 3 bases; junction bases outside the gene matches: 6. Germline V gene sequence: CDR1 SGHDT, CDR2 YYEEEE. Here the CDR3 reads CASSFASGGREETQYF. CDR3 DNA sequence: TGTGCCAGCAGCTTCGCTAGCGGGGGGCGGGAAGAGACCCAGTACTTC.

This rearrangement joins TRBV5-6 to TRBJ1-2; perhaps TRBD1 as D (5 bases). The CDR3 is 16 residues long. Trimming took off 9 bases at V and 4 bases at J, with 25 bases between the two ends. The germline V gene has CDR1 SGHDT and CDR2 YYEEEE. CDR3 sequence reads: CATSPSDGTGFYGYTF. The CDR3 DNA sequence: TGTGCCACCTCACCCTCGGACGGGACTGGCTTCTATGGCTACACCTTC.

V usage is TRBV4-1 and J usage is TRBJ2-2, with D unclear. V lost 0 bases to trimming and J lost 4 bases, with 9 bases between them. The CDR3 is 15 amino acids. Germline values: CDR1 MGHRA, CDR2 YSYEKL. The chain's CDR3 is CASSQDRGRTGELFF. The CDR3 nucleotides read TGCGCCAGCAGCCAAGATCGCGGTCGCACCGGGGAGCTGTTTTTT.

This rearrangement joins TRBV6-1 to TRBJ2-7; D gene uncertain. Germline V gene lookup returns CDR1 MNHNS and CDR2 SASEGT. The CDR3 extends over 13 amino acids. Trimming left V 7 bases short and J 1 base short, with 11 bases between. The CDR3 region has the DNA TGTGCCAGCACCCCGGGCATATCCTACGAGCAGTACTTC. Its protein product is CASTPGISYEQYF.

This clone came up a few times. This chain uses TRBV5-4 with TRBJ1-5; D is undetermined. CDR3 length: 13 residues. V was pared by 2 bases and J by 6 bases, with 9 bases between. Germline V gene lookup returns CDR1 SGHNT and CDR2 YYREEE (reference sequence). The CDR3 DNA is TGTGCCAGCAGCTTCTCCGGCGGTCAGCCCCAGCATTTT. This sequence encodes CASSFSGGQPQHF. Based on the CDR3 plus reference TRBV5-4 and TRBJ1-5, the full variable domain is ETGVTQSPTHLIKTRGQQVTLRCSSQSGHNTVSWYQQALGQGPQFIFQYYREEENGRGNFPPRFSGLQFPNYSSELNVNALELDDSALYLCASSFSGGQPQHFGDGTRLSIL.

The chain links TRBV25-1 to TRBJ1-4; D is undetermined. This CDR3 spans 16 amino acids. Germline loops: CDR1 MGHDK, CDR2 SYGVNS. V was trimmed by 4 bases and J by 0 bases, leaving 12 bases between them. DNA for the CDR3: TGTGCCAGCAGTGCTCCCGGGAGATCAACTAATGAAAAACTGTTTTTT. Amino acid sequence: CASSAPGRSTNEKLFF. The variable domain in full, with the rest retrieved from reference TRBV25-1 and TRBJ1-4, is EADIYQTPRYLVIGTGKKITLECSQTMGHDKMYWYQQDPGMELHLIHYSYGVNSTEKGDLSSESTVSRIRTEHFPLTLESARPSHTSQYLCASSAPGRSTNEKLFFGSGTQLSVL.

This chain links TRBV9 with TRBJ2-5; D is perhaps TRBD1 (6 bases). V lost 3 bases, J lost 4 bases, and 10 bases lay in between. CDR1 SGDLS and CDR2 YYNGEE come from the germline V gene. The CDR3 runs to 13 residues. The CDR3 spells CASSAGHRETQYF. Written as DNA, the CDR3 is TGTGCCAGCAGCGCGGGACATAGAGAGACCCAGTACTTC.

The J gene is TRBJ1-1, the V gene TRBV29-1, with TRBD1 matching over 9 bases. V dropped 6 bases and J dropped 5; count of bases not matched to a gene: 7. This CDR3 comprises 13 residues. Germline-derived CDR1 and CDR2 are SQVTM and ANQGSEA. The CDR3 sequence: CSVRRTGETEAFF. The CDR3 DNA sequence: TGCAGCGTAAGGAGGACAGGGGAAACTGAAGCTTTCTTT.

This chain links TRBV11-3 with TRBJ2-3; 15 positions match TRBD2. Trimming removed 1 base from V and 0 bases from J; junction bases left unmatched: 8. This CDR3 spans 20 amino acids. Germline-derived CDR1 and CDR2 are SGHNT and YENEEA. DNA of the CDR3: TGTGCCAGCAGCTTAGGATTGGGACTAGCGGGAGGCACCAGCACAGATACGCAGTATTTT. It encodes CASSLGLGLAGGTSTDTQYF.

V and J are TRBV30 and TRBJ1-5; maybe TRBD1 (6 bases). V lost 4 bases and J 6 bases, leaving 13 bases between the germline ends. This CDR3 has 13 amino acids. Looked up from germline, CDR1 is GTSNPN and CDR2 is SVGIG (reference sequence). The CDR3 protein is CAWNGGLGQPQHF. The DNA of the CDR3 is TGTGCCTGGAACGGGGGGCTCGGTCAGCCCCAGCATTTT.

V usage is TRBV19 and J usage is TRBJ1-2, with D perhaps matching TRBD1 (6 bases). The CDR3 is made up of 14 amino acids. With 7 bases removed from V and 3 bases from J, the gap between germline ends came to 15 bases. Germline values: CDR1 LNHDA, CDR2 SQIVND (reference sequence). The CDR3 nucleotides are TGTGCCAGTAAGGGGGGAGGGGGAGACTATGGCTACACCTTC. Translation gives CASKGGGGDYGYTF.

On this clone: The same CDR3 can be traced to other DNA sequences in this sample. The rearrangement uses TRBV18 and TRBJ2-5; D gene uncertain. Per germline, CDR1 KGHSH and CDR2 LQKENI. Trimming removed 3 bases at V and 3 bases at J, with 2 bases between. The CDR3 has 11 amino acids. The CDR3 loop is CASSPEETQYF. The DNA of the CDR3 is TGTGCCAGCTCACCCGAAGAGACCCAGTACTTC.

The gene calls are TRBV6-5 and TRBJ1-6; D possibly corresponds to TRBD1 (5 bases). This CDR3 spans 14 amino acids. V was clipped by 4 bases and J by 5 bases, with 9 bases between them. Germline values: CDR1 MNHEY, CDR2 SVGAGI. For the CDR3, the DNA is TGTGCCAGCAGTTTGGAGGGGAATAATTCACCCCTCCACTTT. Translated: CASSLEGNNSPLHF.

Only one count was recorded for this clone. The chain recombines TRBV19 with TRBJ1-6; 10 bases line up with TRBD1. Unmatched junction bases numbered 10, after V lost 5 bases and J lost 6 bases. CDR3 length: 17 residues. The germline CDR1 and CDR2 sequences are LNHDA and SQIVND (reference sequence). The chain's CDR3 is CASSPPQTGGRNSPLHF. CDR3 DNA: TGTGCCAGTAGTCCCCCTCAGACAGGGGGCCGTAATTCACCCCTCCACTTT.

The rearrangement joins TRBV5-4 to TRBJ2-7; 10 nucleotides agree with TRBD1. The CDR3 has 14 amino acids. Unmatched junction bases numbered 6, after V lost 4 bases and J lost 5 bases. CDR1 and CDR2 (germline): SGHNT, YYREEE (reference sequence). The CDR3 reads CASSRDRGRDEQYF. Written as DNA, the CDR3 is TGTGCCAGCAGCCGGGACAGGGGCCGGGACGAGCAGTACTTC.

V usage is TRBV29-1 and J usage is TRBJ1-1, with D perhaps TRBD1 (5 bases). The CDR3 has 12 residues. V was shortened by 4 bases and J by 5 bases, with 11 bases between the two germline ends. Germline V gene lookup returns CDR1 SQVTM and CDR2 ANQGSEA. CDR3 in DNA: TGCAGCGTTGGAGGGGTCCGGACTGAAGCTTTCTTT. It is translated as CSVGGVRTEAFF.